This T cell receptor beta chain was recovered during a study of identical twins. Study results and caveats: The study found weaker excess twin sharing in beta out-of-frame sequences.

TCRdb re-derived calls from the 5' RACE reads in MiXCR, one entry per CDR3 protein. The top ten hold less than 2.5% of the sample, which has roughly 200,000 distinct CDR3 sequences, 7.5% seen once. This clonotype was counted between two and nine times. The antigen is not known. The germline V gene encodes CDR1 SGHDT and CDR2 YYEEEE. CDR3 length: 13 residues. The V gene end was trimmed by 4 bases and the J gene end by 4 bases; junction bases not matched to a gene: 4. These data are also associated with another study on yellow fever vaccine responses in identical twins.

The V and J genes are TRBV5-6 and TRBJ1-2; 7 nucleotides match TRBD1. This receptor was taken from a woman younger than 35 in good health. Sequencing was carried out using memory (CD45RO+) T cells sorted from blood. CDR3 nucleotide sequence: TGTGCCAGCAGCCCACAGGGGACCTATGGCTACACCTTC. Protein product: CASSPQGTYGYTF.